These T cell receptor beta chains were read from a single sample in a study of response to subunit inactivated influenza vaccine. TCRdb re-derived calls from the RT-PCR reads in MiXCR, one entry per CDR3 protein. The data show a few hundred thousand distinct CDR3 sequences, with 13% to 15% seen just once and 11% held by the top ten. The input for sequencing was PBMCs from blood, taken 11 to 12 days after vaccination. The receptor set was obtained from a man aged 45-65 years who received an inactivated influenza vaccine. Each CDR3 is given with its conserved first and last residue. The order of the fields is V gene, J gene, CDR3 protein.

V: TRBV12-3/TRBV12-4; J: TRBJ1-2; CDR3: CASSIQGATGYTF
V: TRBV11-1; J: TRBJ2-2; CDR3: CASSSRDRANTGELFF
V: TRBV24-1; J: TRBJ2-5; CDR3: CATSEPAGYQETQYF
V: TRBV7-6; J: TRBJ2-3; CDR3: CASSLSASFTDTQYF
V: TRBV7-2; J: TRBJ2-7; CDR3: CASSLESGHGYEQYF
V: TRBV9; J: TRBJ2-2; CDR3: CASSVVTGELFF
V: TRBV5-1; J: TRBJ2-5; CDR3: CASSLAGSQETQYF
V: TRBV6-2/TRBV6-3; J: TRBJ2-3; CDR3: CASSYSDLRDTQYF
V: TRBV9; J: TRBJ2-7; CDR3: CASSVGGTSPYEQYF
V: TRBV20-1; J: TRBJ2-5; CDR3: CSASLLAGVETQYF
V: TRBV28; J: TRBJ1-5; CDR3: CASTWGGDNQPQHF
V: TRBV7-9; J: TRBJ2-2; CDR3: CASSLGSGPNTGELFF
V: TRBV14; J: TRBJ1-1; CDR3: CASSQLDSYTEAFF
V: TRBV11-2; J: TRBJ2-2; CDR3: CASSRMGTSVTGELFF
V: TRBV27; J: TRBJ1-1; CDR3: CASSLFPSRDTEAFF
V: TRBV20-1; J: TRBJ1-1; CDR3: CSARGGRVNTEAFF
V: TRBV7-2; J: TRBJ2-1; CDR3: CASSLYSSENNEQFF
V: TRBV3-1; J: TRBJ2-5; CDR3: CASSQDLARGDVQETQYF
V: TRBV10-3; J: TRBJ2-7; CDR3: CAISDAGGLTTTTRGQYF
V: TRBV2; J: TRBJ1-2; CDR3: CASRGVGVLQLSYGYTF
V: TRBV14; J: TRBJ2-1; CDR3: CASSQDGNEQFF
V: TRBV2; J: TRBJ2-7; CDR3: CASSAGGNYEQYF
V: TRBV24-1; J: TRBJ2-5; CDR3: CATSDYRDTSQETQYF
V: TRBV6-5; J: TRBJ1-5; CDR3: CASSHRDRGRNQPQHF
V: TRBV5-1; J: TRBJ2-2; CDR3: CASSLAGPGELFF
V: TRBV5-1; J: TRBJ2-7; CDR3: CASSQRDGSSYEQYF
V: TRBV27; J: TRBJ1-2; CDR3: CASSQGGGLIQGYTF
V: TRBV5-1; J: TRBJ2-1; CDR3: CASSGDHYNEQFF
V: TRBV6-5; J: TRBJ1-5; CDR3: CASSYPGAGQPQHF
V: TRBV2; J: TRBJ2-5; CDR3: CASNKREGRQGETQYF
V: TRBV12-5; J: TRBJ2-7; CDR3: CASGAPPHRDTGLGQYF
V: TRBV9; J: TRBJ2-1; CDR3: CASSVDEGAYNEQFF
V: TRBV5-6; J: TRBJ2-7; CDR3: CASTFGQAGYEQYF